This T cell receptor beta chain was documented in a study of blood T cell repertoires in COVID-19. At the level of the study: Whether acute or convalescent, the COVID-19 samples came from the United States, Italy and Spain. The analysed material was cDNA or gDNA that came from T cells, B-cell-depleted T cells, or PBMCs.

Germline assignment: CDR1 SQVTM and CDR2 ANQGSEA. This CDR3 spans 13 amino acids. After removal of 6 bases from V and 6 bases from J, the junction contained 7 bases not matched to a gene. In the original analysis: Amplification of reference gene primers provided the estimated nucleated cell counts. Sequencing used immunoSEQ multiplex PCR; TCRdb keeps in-frame clones, though not all of them. That table furnishes V, J and clone size, whereas the DNA furnished D and trimming. The repertoire holds under 120,000 clones, approximately 84% seen once, with 2.1% in the top ten. The rearrangement uses TRBV29-1 and TRBJ2-1, with 8 bases matching TRBD2. The sequenced sample consisted of peripheral blood. This TCR derives from a human donor in a cohort sampled during active COVID-19. The DNA of the CDR3 is TGCAGCGTCAGGACCGGGACTAGCAATGAGCAGTTCTTC. Translated, it gives CSVRTGTSNEQFF.